Sequencing of this T cell receptor (beta chain) was carried out in a study of blood T cell repertoires in COVID-19. Overall study: Acute and convalescent COVID-19 specimens originated in the United States, Italy and Spain. PBMCs, B-cell-depleted T cells, or T cells provided the cDNA or gDNA that made up the material.

This clone was picked up a small number of times. Original processing methods: Estimates of nucleated cell counts were drawn from the amplification of reference gene primers. TCRdb's copy holds only in-frame clones and misses some; the assay was immunoSEQ multiplex PCR. V and J calls plus clone size are reproduced from that table; the DNA served to infer D and trimming. The table includes roughly 71,000 clones, about four fifths detected once. The receptor was derived from a man aged 65-85 years who had recovered from COVID-19. Sequencing input: peripheral blood.

The DNA of the CDR3 is TGTGCCAGCAGTACTAGCCTGGAGACCCAGTACTTC. It specifies CASSTSLETQYF. The chain uses TRBV6-2 or TRBV6-3 and TRBJ2-5, with a tentative D call TRBD2 (6 bases). The CDR3 runs to 12 residues. Germline-derived CDR1 and CDR2 are MNHEY and SVGEGT. V was trimmed by 5 bases and J by 5 bases, leaving 9 bases between them.